This TCR beta chain was retrieved from a study of cytomegalovirus exposure and HLA in healthy donors. CDR3 length equals 14 residues. V lost 4 bases, J lost 1 base, and 10 bases lay in between. Findings of the study overall: For TCR beta chains, V- and J-gene trimming was later linked to a missense DCLRE1C variant. The sole available immune exposure information was CMV serostatus.

This clone was picked up a small number of times. Antigen: not known. It was with 60 Vbeta and 13 Jbeta primers that the PCR ran. The protocol was immunoSEQ multiplex PCR, while the TCRdb copy is restricted to in-frame clones and leaves out a portion. The data hold tens of thousands of clones, with roughly 80% observed a single time. Input material: PBMCs. The chain joins TRBV23-1 to TRBJ1-1, with D unclear. TRBV23-1 is designated an ORF whose function remains uncertain. The receptor comes from a young man in good health and CMV-seronegative. The CDR3 DNA is TGCGCCAGCAGTCCCCGGACTGAGAACACTGAAGCTTTCTTT. Translated: CASSPRTENTEAFF.